The 29 T cell receptor beta chains reported below all come from one sample, sequenced in a study of cytomegalovirus exposure and HLA in healthy donors. A multiplex PCR was run with 60 Vbeta primers and 13 Jbeta primers. Some clones are missing from TCRdb's copy, which holds only in-frame ones; the method was immunoSEQ multiplex PCR. The sample comprises some 130,000 clones, around 78% of which are singletons, and more than 1.5% rests with the top ten. Sample: PBMCs. These receptors were taken from a man aged 40-49 years in good health and CMV-seronegative.

The J gene is TRBJ2-7, the V gene TRBV14; 8 bases agree with TRBD2. CDR1 is SGHDN and CDR2 is FVKESK in the germline V gene. The CDR3 runs to 15 residues. The V segment lost 0 bases and the J segment 3 bases; nucleotides outside the gene matches: 4. CDR3 nucleotide sequence: TGTGCCAGCAGCCAAGAAGACGGGAGGGACTACGAGCAGTACTTC. This codes for CASSQEDGRDYEQYF.

The chain recombines TRBV5-1 with TRBJ1-1; D is uncertain. The CDR3 extends over 13 amino acids. Trimming cost V 4 bases and J 6 bases, with 13 bases left between them. CDR1 and CDR2 (germline): SGHRS, YFSETQ. CDR3 sequence reads: CASSSPGQPEAFF. In DNA, the CDR3 is TGCGCCAGCAGCAGCCCAGGCCAGCCTGAAGCTTTCTTT.

This clone appeared once. This chain uses TRBV5-1 with TRBJ2-7; D not certain. CDR3 length: 14 residues. V lost 1 base, J lost 2 bases, and 10 bases lay in between. Germline V gene lookup returns CDR1 SGHRS and CDR2 YFSETQ. The CDR3 DNA follows: TGCGCCAGCAGCTTGTTATCGGTTACCTACGAGCAGTACTTC. Residues: CASSLLSVTYEQYF.

A single count supports this clone. The chain is built from TRBV19 and TRBJ2-1; 9 positions match TRBD2. Germline V CDR1 and CDR2: LNHDA, SQIVND (reference sequence). The CDR3 runs 15 residues. With 0 bases clipped from V and 3 bases from J, the junction kept 0 bases outside the gene matches. The CDR3 sequence is CASSIETSGYNEQFF. The CDR3 nucleotides are TGTGCCAGTAGTATAGAGACTAGCGGCTACAATGAGCAGTTCTTC.

This chain links TRBV7-3 with TRBJ2-2; TRBD2 is a possible D gene (5 bases). There are 14 residues in the CDR3. Trimming cost V 3 bases and J 8 bases, with 13 bases left between them. Germline V CDR1 and CDR2: SGHTA, FQGTGA. The CDR3 DNA reads TGTGCCAGCAGCTTTTTCACCTCGGGGGGGGAGCTGTTTTTT. It encodes CASSFFTSGGELFF.

Turning to this clone: Its ends do not fully match the called genes, so a read error is possible. This rearrangement joins TRBV28 to TRBJ1-1, with a possible D match to TRBD1 (5 bases). The CDR3 loop spans 15 amino acids. Germline V gives CDR1 MDHEN, CDR2 SYDVKM. As DNA, the CDR3 is TGTGCCAGCAGCTTATTTTTGGGGCCGCCCCGGGAAGCTTTCTTT. This sequence encodes CASSLFLGPPREAFF.

As for this clone: At one boundary the junction diverges from the germline segment, which might be a read error. The chain recombines TRBV7-7 with TRBJ2-1; possible D gene TRBD2, 6 bases. The CDR3 spans 13 residues. Per germline, CDR1 SSHAT and CDR2 FNYEAQ (reference sequence). CDR3 in amino acids: CASSLERRGEQFF. The CDR3 nucleotides read TGTGCTAGCAGCTTAGAACGGCGGGGAGAGCAGTTCTTC.

This clone was counted between two and nine times. The J gene is TRBJ1-1, the V gene TRBV19; possibly TRBD1 for D (6 bases). Germline values: CDR1 LNHDA, CDR2 SQIVND (reference sequence). The CDR3 sequence is 14 residues long. Trimming removed 6 bases at V and 4 bases at J, with 15 bases between. The CDR3 spells CASRGWGLITEAFF. CDR3 bases: TGTGCCAGTAGGGGGTGGGGGCTTATCACTGAAGCTTTCTTT.

The chain carries TRBV27 and TRBJ2-1; TRBD1 might be the D (7 bases). V shed 4 bases and J shed 14 bases, with 12 bases lying between them. CDR1 is MNHEY and CDR2 is SMNVEV in the germline V gene (reference sequence). This CDR3 comprises 11 residues. CDR3 in amino acids: CASSSGGLKFF. The DNA of the CDR3 is TGTGCCAGCAGTTCAGGGGGGTTAAAGTTCTTC.

This sequence joins TRBV28 and TRBJ1-3; 8 positions match TRBD1. Unmatched junction bases numbered 10, after V lost 4 bases and J lost 2 bases. The CDR3 has 17 residues. The germline V gene encodes CDR1 MDHEN and CDR2 SYDVKM. The CDR3 DNA follows: TGTGCCAGCAGTTACGAGGACAGGGCTGATGCTGGAAACACCATATATTTT. Protein: CASSYEDRADAGNTIYF.

The chain couples TRBV28 to TRBJ1-6; D is undetermined. V was shortened by 10 bases and J by 10 bases, with 17 bases between the two germline ends. CDR3 length equals 13 residues. CDR1 is MDHEN and CDR2 is SYDVKM in the germline V gene. CDR3 sequence (DNA): TGTGCCACCCAGTCCGAGCGGCGATCACCCCTCCACTTT. This codes for CATQSERRSPLHF.

This clone was seen more than once but under ten times. The V gene is TRBV11-2, the J gene TRBJ2-3; 10 nucleotides agree with TRBD2. Germline V CDR1 and CDR2: SGHAT, FQNNGV. J lost 4 bases, V lost 6 bases, and 4 bases had no gene match. The CDR3 contains 14 residues. CDR3 protein: CASSLSGGPDTQYF. The CDR3, as DNA: TGTGCCAGCAGTCTTAGCGGGGGGCCAGATACGCAGTATTTT.

This chain connects TRBV9 to TRBJ2-5; 10 nucleotides align to TRBD2. The germline CDR1 and CDR2 sequences are SGDLS and YYNGEE. The CDR3 extends over 14 amino acids. The J segment lost 5 bases and the V segment lost 3 bases, leaving 4 bases of the junction unmatched. CDR3 DNA sequence: TGTGCCAGCAGCGCAGCGGGAGGGAGGGAGACCCAGTACTTC. It yields the protein CASSAAGGRETQYF.

The genes are TRBV4-2 and TRBJ2-5; maybe TRBD2 (5 bases). Looked up from germline, CDR1 is LGHNA and CDR2 is YNFKEQ. V shed 1 base and J shed 1 base, with 16 bases lying between them. The CDR3 length is 17 residues. The CDR3 region is CASSQAGGIPSQETQYF. Here the CDR3 DNA reads TGTGCCAGCAGCCAAGCTGGAGGAATACCGTCCCAAGAGACCCAGTACTTC.

This chain links TRBV19 with TRBJ2-7; TRBD1 is a possible D gene (5 bases). V lost 5 bases and J 5 bases, leaving 13 bases between the germline ends. The CDR3 has 13 amino acids. Germline V gene data show CDR1 as LNHDA and CDR2 as SQIVND (reference sequence). The CDR3 DNA reads TGTGCCAGTAGTGTCCAGGGTGTCCACGAGCAGTACTTC. Its translation is CASSVQGVHEQYF. The entire variable domain, with the rest obtained from reference TRBV19 and TRBJ2-7, is as follows: DGGITQSPKYLFRKEGQNVTLSCEQNLNHDAMYWYRQDPGQGLRLIYYSQIVNDFQKGDIAEGYSVSREKKESFPLTVTSAQKNPTAFYLCASSVQGVHEQYFGPGTRLTVT.

The chain employs TRBV13 and TRBJ2-5; D remains ambiguous. Trimming removed 6 bases at V and 3 bases at J, with 8 bases between. The length of the CDR3 is 12 residues. From germline, CDR1 is PRHDT and CDR2 FYEKMQ (reference sequence). The CDR3 bases are TGTGCCAGCAGTAATTTCGAAGAGACCCAGTACTTC. Amino acids: CASSNFEETQYF.

The chain has TRBV7-3 and TRBJ1-4, with D uncertain. Germline assignment: CDR1 SGHTA and CDR2 FQGTGA. This CDR3 spans 15 amino acids. Trimming stripped 0 bases from V and 0 bases from J, with 5 bases between. The DNA for the CDR3 is TGTGCCAGCAGCTTAACCGGTTCAACTAATGAAAAACTGTTTTTT. It specifies CASSLTGSTNEKLFF.

The chain joins TRBV5-4 to TRBJ2-1; possibly TRBD2 for D (5 bases). Trimming cost V 5 bases and J 4 bases, with 7 bases left between them. CDR1 is SGHNT, CDR2 YYREEE, per germline (reference sequence). The CDR3 consists of 12 residues. The CDR3 nucleotides read TGTGCCAGCAGATCGGGGTACAATGAGCAGTTCTTC. Translating it yields CASRSGYNEQFF.

Of note for this clone: The identical CDR3 is also encoded by other nucleotide sequences in the sample. This rearrangement joins TRBV7-2 to TRBJ1-6, with D maybe TRBD1 (5 bases). This CDR3 has 13 amino acids. Germline V lookup: CDR1 SGHTA, CDR2 FQGNSA. V lost 3 bases and J lost 13, with 13 bases in between. The CDR3 loop is CASSFGGMAPLHF. CDR3 sequence (DNA): TGTGCCAGCAGCTTTGGGGGGATGGCCCCCCTCCACTTT.

The chain links TRBV7-9 to TRBJ2-3; D might be TRBD1 (8 bases). V was cut by 3 bases and J by 7 bases, with 20 bases left in between. The CDR3 extends over 16 amino acids. Germline assignment: CDR1 SEHNR and CDR2 FQNEAQ (reference sequence). Here the CDR3 DNA reads TGTGCCAGCAGCTTGCAGCTGACAGGGGAGGGGAATACGCAGTATTTT. It is translated as CASSLQLTGEGNTQYF.

The rearrangement joins TRBV29-1 to TRBJ1-1; TRBD1 agrees at 7 bases. Germline V gives CDR1 SQVTM, CDR2 ANQGSEA. The J segment lost 3 bases and the V segment lost 4 bases, leaving 5 bases of the junction unmatched. The CDR3 covers 13 residues. CDR3 nucleotide sequence: TGCAGCGTTGTAGGACAGGTCTACACTGAAGCTTTCTTT. It is translated as CSVVGQVYTEAFF.

The CDR3 is CASSFAGGNYGYTF. The CDR3 DNA is TGTGCCAGCAGCTTTGCCGGGGGAAACTATGGCTACACCTTC. This sequence joins TRBV5-4 and TRBJ1-2; possibly TRBD1 for D (5 bases). Per germline, CDR1 SGHNT and CDR2 YYREEE (reference sequence). The V end lost 2 bases, the J end lost 2 bases, and 10 bases lay between the germline ends. CDR3 length equals 14 residues.

The chain is built from TRBV5-1 and TRBJ2-5; 9 positions agree with TRBD1. The germline CDR1 and CDR2 sequences are SGHRS and YFSETQ. The CDR3 covers 14 residues. The V and J ends lost 4 bases and 2 bases, in that order; junction bases with no gene match: 3. The CDR3 nucleotides are TGCGCCAGCAGCGCTGGGACAGGGCAAGAGACCCAGTACTTC. Its protein product is CASSAGTGQETQYF.

The chain links TRBV6-5 to TRBJ1-2; D is uncertain. V gave up 0 bases and J gave up 3 bases, with 5 bases separating them. In germline, CDR1 is MNHEY, CDR2 SVGAGI. The CDR3 totals 13 residues. The CDR3 spells CASSYSSDYGYTF. The CDR3 nucleotides are TGTGCCAGCAGTTACTCATCAGACTATGGCTACACCTTC.

The chain carries TRBV5-6 and TRBJ2-3; TRBD2 agrees at 13 bases. The CDR3 spans 16 residues. Germline V gene data show CDR1 as SGHDT and CDR2 as YYEEEE. V shed 4 bases, J shed 4 bases, and the junction held 6 bases outside the gene matches. In DNA form, the CDR3 reads TGTGCCAGCAGCACACTAGCGGGGGGGTCGGCAGATACGCAGTATTTT. Its protein is CASSTLAGGSADTQYF. Together with reference TRBV5-6 and TRBJ2-3, the CDR3 gives the full variable domain: DAGVTQSPTHLIKTRGQQVTLRCSPKSGHDTVSWYQQALGQGPQFIFQYYEEEERQRGNFPDRFSGHQFPNYSSELNVNALLLGDSALYLCASSTLAGGSADTQYFGPGTRLTVL.

This chain uses TRBV18 with TRBJ2-1; 7 bases match TRBD2. Germline V gene sequence: CDR1 KGHSH, CDR2 LQKENI. The CDR3 is 16 amino acids. Trimming at V came to 0 bases and at J to 3 bases, leaving 5 bases not matched to a gene. The CDR3 reads CASSPPRTRSYNEQFF. The CDR3 DNA follows: TGTGCCAGCTCACCACCGAGGACTAGGAGCTACAATGAGCAGTTCTTC.

This clone was observed a few times. Other nucleotide sequences from this sample produce the same CDR3. This chain connects TRBV6-5 to TRBJ1-5; D is undetermined. The CDR3 sequence is 14 residues long. V lost 0 bases and J lost 2, with 5 bases in between. Germline V gene lookup returns CDR1 MNHEY and CDR2 SVGAGI. DNA for the CDR3: TGTGCCAGCAGTTACTCCCAGGGCAATCAGCCCCAGCATTTT. Its protein is CASSYSQGNQPQHF.

This chain links TRBV5-1 with TRBJ1-5, with D possibly being TRBD1 (5 bases). The germline V and J ends were trimmed by 1 base and 4 bases, with 12 bases remaining between them. This CDR3 is built from 15 residues. Germline V CDR1 and CDR2: SGHRS, YFSETQ. As DNA, the CDR3 is TGCGCCAGCAGCTTGACAGGTTTGGGGAATCAGCCCCAGCATTTT. Translated: CASSLTGLGNQPQHF.

V and J are TRBV18 and TRBJ2-5; 10 bases fit TRBD2. J lost 6 bases, V lost 3 bases, and 13 bases had no gene match. Germline V gene data show CDR1 as KGHSH and CDR2 as LQKENI. This CDR3 is 17 amino acids long. CDR3 in amino acids: CASSPTYSGGPPKTQYF. For the CDR3, the DNA is TGTGCCAGCTCACCGACCTATAGCGGGGGGCCTCCTAAGACCCAGTACTTC.